This TCR beta chain was captured by sequencing in a study of T-cell reconstitution after alpha-beta-depleted transplantation in children (dated by TCRdb to the mid-2010s). Background for the entire study: The study quantitatively tracked T-cell immune reconstitution after TCRalphabeta/CD19-depleted allogeneic hematopoietic cell transplantation in children using TCR repertoire profiling.

The library came from PCR. For sequencing, an Illumina HiSeq 2500 was employed. Molecular barcoding was employed in the preparation of TCR libraries, with unique molecular identifiers being used to normalize TCRbeta repertoire quantification. Using fastp at Q25 and MiXCR, TCRdb reprocessed the public reads and kept productive beta chains. All rows with the same CDR3 protein become a single entry with the most common DNA and genes. In all, the sample holds 780,000 or so distinct CDR3 sequences, and approximately 15% of those were seen once. The top ten clones comprise about 4.6% of the sample. Remarks on this clonotype: No cognate antigen has been identified for it. No much larger clone is present one base from it, and per-base qualities are unavailable.

The treatment or condition label for this specimen denotes: allogeneic hematopoietic cell transplantation with graft depleted of TCRalphabeta T cells and CD19 B cells. The transplant recipients were children given TCRalphabeta/CD19-depleted allogeneic hematopoietic cell grafts. Overall results and qualifications from the work: Apparently early alphabetaT-cell count recovery about two months after transplant reportedly relied on only several hundred rapidly expanded clones derived from non-depleted graft cells. The high TCRbeta diversity at day 60 in some patients was ascribed to recipient T cells and intrathymic progenitors that had survived conditioning. Over subsequent months, a decline in hyperexpanded clone frequencies was noted, and after one year, T-cell counts and TCRbeta diversity were mostly ascribed to newly produced T cells.

This receptor was obtained from a male patient younger than 18 who had a stem cell transplant for acute lymphoblastic leukemia, so the T cells may come from the graft donor. The specimen comprised PBMCs, mostly from graft donor cells, sampled 360 days after TCRalphabeta/CD19-depleted stem cell transplant.

The CDR3 region: CASSVAGEHEQYF. The DNA sequence is as follows: TGTGCCAGCAGCGTAGCGGGAGAACACGAGCAGTACTTC. The V and J segments used are TRBV9 and TRBJ2-7; matching of 6 bases hints at TRBD2 as the D gene. The germline V gene supplies CDR1 SGDLS and CDR2 YYNGEE. The CDR3 contains 13 residues, cysteine and phenylalanine counted. Just the 39-base CDR3 DNA is kept, in frame starting at base 1. The trim is 0 bases for V and 5 bases for J, with a gap of 9 bases between the germline ends.